Below, 29 T cell receptor beta chains from the same sample are listed, as sequenced in a study of blood T cells in healthy people across ages. A J-beta primer mix and a sample-barcoded 5' primer were used in a second PCR of roughly 6 to 11 cycles. From the 5' RACE reads, TCRdb called clonotypes with MiXCR, one entry per CDR3 protein. Here the sample spans 600,000 or so distinct CDR3 sequences, about 30% being singletons. Material for sequencing was blood. The source is an elderly woman in good health.

This chain uses TRBV7-9 with TRBJ1-5; tentatively, D is TRBD1 (5 bases). Germline CDR1 SEHNR, CDR2 FQNEAQ (reference sequence). The CDR3 extends over 14 amino acids. Trimming took 5 bases from V and 6 from J, leaving 14 bases between them. This CDR3 reads CASSPPGRSQPQHF. CDR3 nucleotide sequence: TGTGCCAGCAGCCCCCCAGGGAGGAGTCAGCCCCAGCATTTT.

At least ten counts were recorded for this clonotype. The rearrangement joins TRBV18 to TRBJ2-7, with 7 bases matching TRBD2. V was clipped by 4 bases and J by 3 bases; unmatched bases: 3. This CDR3 spans 13 amino acids. Germline V gene lookup returns CDR1 KGHSH and CDR2 LQKENI. This chain's CDR3 is CASSLTSVYEQYF. The CDR3 region has the DNA TGTGCCAGCTCACTTACTAGCGTCTACGAGCAGTACTTC.

This clonotype appeared a few times. This sequence may be a read error, since a much larger clone differs from it by one base. The V gene is TRBV5-1, the J gene TRBJ2-7; 9 bases are a match to TRBD2. Losses at the gene ends were 2 bases for V and 6 bases for J; bases not matched to a gene: 6. This CDR3 has 14 amino acids. The germline CDR1 and CDR2 sequences are SGHRS and YFSETQ. The CDR3, as DNA: TGCGCCAGCAGCTTTAGCGGGGGAGTCCGCGAGCAGTACTTC. Its protein is CASSFSGGVREQYF.

The CDR3 DNA sequence: TGTGCCAGCAGCTCTAGAGGGGGCCTACTAGCGGCTTACGAGCAGTACTTC. This encodes CASSSRGGLLAAYEQYF. V gene TRBV7-9 combines with J gene TRBJ2-7, with D possibly TRBD2 on 8 matching bases. V lost 4 bases to trimming and J lost 4 bases, with 23 bases between them. Germline CDR1 is SEHNR and CDR2 is FQNEAQ (reference sequence). There are 17 residues in the CDR3. The full variable domain, with the rest looked up from reference TRBV7-9 and TRBJ2-7, is DTGVSQNPRHKITKRGQNVTFRCDPISEHNRLYWYRQTLGQGPEFLTYFQNEAQLEKSRLLSDRFSAERPKGSFSTLEIQRTEQGDSAMYLCASSSRGGLLAAYEQYFGPGTRLTVT.

This clonotype showed up many times. The V and J genes are TRBV30 and TRBJ1-2; 8 bases are shared with TRBD1. The germline CDR1 and CDR2 sequences are GTSNPN and SVGIG (reference sequence). CDR3 length equals 12 residues. J gave up 9 bases and V 4 bases, and 7 bases lay outside the gene matches. The CDR3 sequence is CAWTPGTGRYTF. In nucleotides, the CDR3 is TGTGCCTGGACCCCTGGGACAGGCCGCTACACCTTC.

This chain connects TRBV20-1 to TRBJ1-1; possibly TRBD1 for D (6 bases). Trimming stripped 0 bases from V and 4 bases from J, with 15 bases between. The CDR3 is 15 amino acids. Germline loops: CDR1 DFQATT, CDR2 SNEGSKA (reference sequence). CDR3 sequence: CSARDLRARGTEAFF. The CDR3, as DNA: TGCAGTGCTAGAGATCTTAGGGCCAGGGGCACTGAAGCTTTCTTT.

The V gene is TRBV20-1, the J gene TRBJ2-3; D is ambiguous. Trimming took 4 bases from V and 2 from J, leaving 25 bases between them. The CDR3 is 18 amino acids. The germline V gene has CDR1 DFQATT and CDR2 SNEGSKA (reference sequence). The CDR3: CSATGQRTPVPLTDTQYF. The DNA for the CDR3 is TGCAGTGCTACTGGGCAGAGAACCCCCGTACCCCTCACAGATACGCAGTATTTT.

The genes are TRBV9 and TRBJ2-3; 7 nucleotides line up with TRBD2. The V and J ends lost 4 bases and 2 bases, in that order; junction bases with no gene match: 13. The CDR3 has 17 residues. The germline CDR1 and CDR2 sequences are SGDLS and YYNGEE. CDR3 coding DNA: TGTGCCAGCAGCCCTTTTCAGGCGGGGGTGCTCACAGATACGCAGTATTTT. Its protein is CASSPFQAGVLTDTQYF.

J is TRBJ1-1 and V is TRBV6-1, with a weak D call TRBD1 (5 bases). Trimming took 6 bases from V and 2 from J, leaving 13 bases between them. Germline-derived CDR1 and CDR2 are MNHNS and SASEGT. CDR3 length: 14 residues. CDR3 sequence reads: CASSVPGFNTEAFF. The CDR3, as DNA: TGTGCCAGCAGCGTGCCAGGGTTTAACACTGAAGCTTTCTTT.

A note on this clonotype: A read error may be the cause here, since a much bigger clone is one base away. The chain has TRBV5-4 and TRBJ2-3; unclear D gene. CDR1 and CDR2 (germline): SGHNT, YYREEE (reference sequence). V was clipped by 1 base and J by 4 bases, with 13 bases between them. The CDR3 length is 15 residues. The CDR3 spells CASSLKPLRPDTQYF. In nucleotides, the CDR3 is TGTGCCAGCAGCTTGAAACCCCTCAGGCCAGATACGCAGTATTTT.

This clonotype was counted a few times. The chain is built from TRBV27 and TRBJ1-5; the D gene is possibly TRBD1 (6 bases). There are 14 residues in the CDR3. Per the germline V gene, CDR1 is MNHEY and CDR2 is SMNVEV (reference sequence). V lost 6 bases and J 4 bases, leaving 13 bases between the germline ends. The CDR3 reads CASRPQGLNQPQHF. CDR3 sequence (DNA): TGTGCCAGCAGGCCGCAGGGGTTGAATCAGCCCCAGCATTTT.

There are a few counts of this clonotype. The V gene is TRBV11-1, the J gene TRBJ2-3; 8 bases agree with TRBD1. V lost 5 bases to trimming and J lost 9 bases; unmatched junction nucleotides: 4. The germline gives CDR1 SGHAT, CDR2 FQDESV (reference sequence). This CDR3 comprises 12 residues. The CDR3 bases are TGTGCCAGCAGCCCGACAGGGGTGACGCAGTATTTT. It is translated as CASSPTGVTQYF.

This clonotype was seen many times. CDR3 in amino acids: CSAGGRTGINEQFF. The CDR3 coding sequence is TGCAGTGCTGGGGGTAGGACAGGGATCAATGAGCAGTTCTTC. The J gene is TRBJ2-1, the V gene TRBV20-1; TRBD1 matches at 8 bases. The CDR3 is 14 amino acids. Germline V CDR1 and CDR2: DFQATT, SNEGSKA (reference sequence). V lost 5 bases to trimming and J lost 6 bases; unmatched junction nucleotides: 9.

This clonotype has a count of ten or more. This chain uses TRBV7-2 with TRBJ1-6; D gene unclear. V was pared by 5 bases and J by 10 bases, with 12 bases between. Germline CDR1 reads SGHTA; CDR2 reads FQGNSA. This CDR3 is built from 13 residues. The CDR3 DNA is TGTGCCAGCAGCCGGCGGACGGAATCACCCCTCCACTTT. Amino acid sequence: CASSRRTESPLHF.

This clonotype was detected ten times or more. This rearrangement joins TRBV7-6 to TRBJ1-2; 11 bases are a match to TRBD1. The germline CDR1 and CDR2 sequences are SGHVS and FNYEAQ. V shed 4 bases, J shed 8 bases, and the junction held 6 bases outside the gene matches. CDR3 length: 14 residues. CDR3 region: CASSSGQGAGGYTF. The CDR3 nucleotides read TGTGCCAGCAGCTCAGGACAGGGGGCCGGCGGCTACACCTTC.

Concerning this clonotype: A read error may explain this, as a much larger clone is one base away. V and J are TRBV3-1 and TRBJ2-5; D is unresolved. The DNA end is more similar to TRBJ2-7, so the J call may be wrong. The length of the CDR3 is 14 residues. The germline V gene encodes CDR1 LGHDT and CDR2 YNNKEL (reference sequence). The CDR3 coding sequence is TGTGCCAACAGCCAAGATACGGTCCTGGGCGAGCAGTACTTC. This codes for CANSQDTVLGEQYF.

The chain carries TRBV18 and TRBJ1-1; D possibly corresponds to TRBD1 (5 bases). The CDR3 is 12 residues long. Germline V lookup: CDR1 KGHSH, CDR2 LQKENI. V gave up 3 bases and J gave up 4 bases, with 6 bases separating them. CDR3 loop: CASSPRATEAFF. CDR3 in DNA: TGTGCCAGCTCACCCAGGGCCACTGAAGCTTTCTTT.

This clonotype was seen a single time. The chain joins TRBV9 to TRBJ2-1; D is perhaps TRBD1 (6 bases). The J call may be incorrect, as the DNA end agrees better with TRBJ2-7. Per the germline V gene, CDR1 is SGDLS and CDR2 is YYNGEE. The CDR3 spans 15 residues. CDR3 sequence reads: CASSVAGGSDNEQYF. CDR3 coding DNA: TGTGCCAGCAGCGTAGCTGGGGGCTCTGACAATGAGCAGTACTTC.

This clonotype was counted ten times or more. One base away lies a much larger clone, so this may be a sequencing read error. The gene calls are TRBV20-1 and TRBJ2-5, with 7 bases aligning to TRBD1. V was clipped by 3 bases and J by 11 bases; unmatched bases: 9. Per the germline V gene, CDR1 is DFQATT and CDR2 is SNEGSKA (reference sequence). The CDR3 has 12 amino acids. CDR3 bases: TGCAGTGCTAGCTACCAGGGGGTGGAGCAGTACTTC. Its translation: CSASYQGVEQYF.

The gene calls are TRBV20-1 and TRBJ1-1; D is ambiguous. The CDR3 has 14 residues. Trimming took off 6 bases at V and 1 base at J, with 15 bases between the two ends. The germline gives CDR1 DFQATT, CDR2 SNEGSKA (reference sequence). As DNA, the CDR3 is TGCAGTGCAACGGCGCCTGGTTGGAACACTGAAGCTTTCTTT. Translation: CSATAPGWNTEAFF.

This clonotype was counted ten times or more. The V call is TRBV7-2, the J call TRBJ1-2, with 9 bases that match TRBD1. This CDR3 has 14 amino acids. J was trimmed by 0 bases and V by 6 bases; bases with no gene match: 2. Germline-derived CDR1 and CDR2 are SGHTA and FQGNSA. The CDR3 spells CASSRTGANYGYTF. In DNA form, the CDR3 reads TGTGCCAGCAGTCGGACAGGGGCTAACTATGGCTACACCTTC. The variable domain in full, with the rest retrieved from reference TRBV7-2 and TRBJ1-2, is GAGVSQSPSNKVTEKGKDVELRCDPISGHTALYWYRQSLGQGLEFLIYFQGNSAPDKSGLPSDRFSAERTGGSVSTLTIQRTQQEDSAVYLCASSRTGANYGYTFGSGTRLTVV.

This clonotype has a handful of counts. The chain uses TRBV12-3 or TRBV12-4 and TRBJ2-2; TRBD1 agrees at 7 bases. The CDR3 loop spans 14 amino acids. The V and J ends lost 5 bases and 4 bases, in that order; junction bases with no gene match: 4. CDR3 bases: TGTGCCAGCAGTATACAGGGGACCACCGGGGAGCTGTTTTTT. Amino acid sequence: CASSIQGTTGELFF.

This chain connects TRBV2 to TRBJ2-3, with D maybe TRBD1 (8 bases). Trimming left V 8 bases short and J 1 base short, with 19 bases between. Germline V gives CDR1 SNHLY, CDR2 FYNNEI. The CDR3 has 16 residues. The CDR3 spells CASGGVGQVRTDTQYF. The CDR3 coding sequence is TGTGCCAGCGGGGGGGTGGGACAGGTCCGCACAGATACGCAGTATTTT. The variable domain in full, completed from reference TRBV2 and TRBJ2-3, reads EPEVTQTPSHQVTQMGQEVILRCVPISNHLYFYWYRQILGQKVEFLVSFYNNEISEKSEIFDDQFSVERPDGSNFTLKIRSTKLEDSAMYFCASGGVGQVRTDTQYFGPGTRLTVL.

A word on this clonotype: A much larger clonotype is one base distant, so this may be a read error. This chain links TRBV6-2 or TRBV6-3 with TRBJ2-3, with 9 positions matching TRBD2. In germline, CDR1 is MNHEY, CDR2 SVGEGT. The V and J ends lost 6 bases and 14 bases, in that order; junction bases with no gene match: 12. This CDR3 has 13 amino acids. Here the CDR3 DNA reads TGTGCCAGCAGGTATTCCGGGACTAGCTATGGGTATTTT. It yields the protein CASRYSGTSYGYF.

This clonotype was recorded many times. The rearrangement joins TRBV27 to TRBJ2-5, with D hard to call. CDR1 and CDR2 from the germline V gene are MNHEY and SMNVEV (reference sequence). V lost 3 bases, J lost 3 bases, and 8 bases lay in between. The CDR3 length is 13 residues. The CDR3 DNA reads TGTGCCAGCAGTTTGACTTTTGAAGAGACCCAGTACTTC. It specifies CASSLTFEETQYF.

This clonotype was recorded many times. V is TRBV5-6 and J is TRBJ2-7; D gene ambiguous. The CDR3 is made up of 11 amino acids. V lost 0 bases and J lost 9, with 7 bases in between. Germline CDR1 and CDR2: SGHDT and YYEEEE. This CDR3 reads CASSLGDVQYF. CDR3 bases: TGTGCCAGCAGCTTGGGGGATGTGCAGTACTTC. Full variable domain (outside the CDR3, taken from reference TRBV5-6 and TRBJ2-7): DAGVTQSPTHLIKTRGQQVTLRCSPKSGHDTVSWYQQALGQGPQFIFQYYEEEERQRGNFPDRFSGHQFPNYSSELNVNALLLGDSALYLCASSLGDVQYFGPGTRLTVT.

This clonotype came up a few times. The rearrangement uses TRBV23-1 and TRBJ1-4; perhaps TRBD1 as D (5 bases). TRBV23-1 is reported as an ORF; its role is uncertain. The CDR3 runs 14 residues. V gave up 8 bases and J gave up 1 base, with 11 bases separating them. CDR3 bases: TGCGCCAGCCATACAGGAGGAACTAATGAAAAACTGTTTTTT. Translating gives CASHTGGTNEKLFF.

This clonotype was recorded many times. This chain links TRBV5-5 with TRBJ2-1; 10 bases agree with TRBD2. Trimming removed 0 bases from V and 4 bases from J; junction bases left unmatched: 4. Per germline, CDR1 SGHKS and CDR2 YYEKEE (reference sequence). The CDR3 is made up of 16 amino acids. Here the CDR3 DNA reads TGTGCCAGCAGCTTGGAAAGTAGCGGGGGGTACAATGAGCAGTTCTTC. It codes for CASSLESSGGYNEQFF. Full variable domain (outside the CDR3, taken from reference TRBV5-5 and TRBJ2-1): DAGVTQSPTHLIKTRGQQVTLRCSPISGHKSVSWYQQVLGQGPQFIFQYYEKEERGRGNFPDRFSARQFPNYSSELNVNALLLGDSALYLCASSLESSGGYNEQFFGPGTRLTVL.

This clonotype was seen at least ten times. The chain recombines TRBV4-3 with TRBJ2-3; 10 bases align to TRBD2. V lost 0 bases and J lost 3; bases outside the gene matches: 3. The CDR3 is made up of 16 amino acids. The germline gives CDR1 LGHNA, CDR2 YSLEER. The CDR3 spells CASSQDSGGLTDTQYF. As DNA, the CDR3 is TGCGCCAGCAGCCAAGATAGCGGGGGGTTAACAGATACGCAGTATTTT.